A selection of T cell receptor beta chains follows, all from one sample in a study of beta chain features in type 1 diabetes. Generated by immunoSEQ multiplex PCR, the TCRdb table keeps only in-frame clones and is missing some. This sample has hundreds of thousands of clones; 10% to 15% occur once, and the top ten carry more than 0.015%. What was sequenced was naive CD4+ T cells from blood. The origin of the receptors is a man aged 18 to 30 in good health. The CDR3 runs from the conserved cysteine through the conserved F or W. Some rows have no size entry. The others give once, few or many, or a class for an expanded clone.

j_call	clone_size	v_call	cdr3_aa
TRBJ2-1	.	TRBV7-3	CASSWDLVEGNEQFF
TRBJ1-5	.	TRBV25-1	CASSGPGGNQPQHF
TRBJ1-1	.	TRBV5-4	CASRLRTGALVGGTEAFF
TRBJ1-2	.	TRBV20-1	CSARAGFGYTF
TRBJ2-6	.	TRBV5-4	CASSGQMSSGANVLTF
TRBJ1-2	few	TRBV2	CASSEGQGIYGYTF
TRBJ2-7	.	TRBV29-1	CSVWTAYEQYF
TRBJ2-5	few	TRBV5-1	CASSLGLAGEETQYF
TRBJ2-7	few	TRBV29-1	CSVRTGISYEQYF
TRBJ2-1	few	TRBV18	CASSPGSHRYNEQFF
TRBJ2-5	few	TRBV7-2	CASSRDRGWETQYF
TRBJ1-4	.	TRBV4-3	CASSLSRTGPAGKLFF
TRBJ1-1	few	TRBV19	CASSNTFDTEAFF
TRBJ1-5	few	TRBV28	CASSSGTGVGQPQHF
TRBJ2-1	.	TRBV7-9	CATNRGYYNEQFF
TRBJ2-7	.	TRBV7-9	CASSWVTGQGGSYEQYF
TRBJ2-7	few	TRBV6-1	CASRDAGILYEQYF
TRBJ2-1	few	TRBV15	CATSRAFRPSGRDTEQFF
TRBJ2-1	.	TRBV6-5	CASSFGQANEQFF
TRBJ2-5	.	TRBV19	CASSRGQQETQYF
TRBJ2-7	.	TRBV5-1	CASSAWTSGMNEQYF
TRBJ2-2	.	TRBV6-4	CASSVFSKGLDTGELFF
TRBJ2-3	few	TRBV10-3	CASRAGTGVADTQYF
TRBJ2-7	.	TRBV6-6	CASRPRGGPAYEQYF
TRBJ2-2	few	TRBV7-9	CASTQQNTGELFF
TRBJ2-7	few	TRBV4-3	CASSQARGNWYEQYF
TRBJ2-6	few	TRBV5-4	CASSPGLAGGLSGANVLTF
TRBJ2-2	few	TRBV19	CASSLQGLRTGELFF
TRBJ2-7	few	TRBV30	CAWKSGRRYEQYF
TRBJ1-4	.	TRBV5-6	CASSPSSNEKLFF
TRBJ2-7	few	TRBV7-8	CASSLDEGRGYEQYF
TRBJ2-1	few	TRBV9	CASSVARSEQFF
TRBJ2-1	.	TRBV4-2	CASSSRDRGLNEQFF
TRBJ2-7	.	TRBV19	CASSIRDRGDEQYF
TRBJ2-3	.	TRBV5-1	CASSMTGPDTQYF
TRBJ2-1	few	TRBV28	CASSQANRDYNEQFF
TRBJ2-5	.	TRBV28	CASTLAGGQGTQYF
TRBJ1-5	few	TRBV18	CASSLLPGQGNQPQHF
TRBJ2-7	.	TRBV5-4	CASSLGGGQGAISEQYF
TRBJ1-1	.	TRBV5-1	CASSLAGLDTEAFF
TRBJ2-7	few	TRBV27	CASSTHRQGAEQYF
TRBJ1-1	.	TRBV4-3	CASSQAPSGNTEAFF
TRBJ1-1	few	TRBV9	CASSVPTGATAVTEAFF